Included here is one T cell receptor (beta chain) sequence, with context. These data are taken from a study of OX40 agonist ivuxolimab in advanced cancers. Study-level background: Patients were treated with ivuxolimab, an agonistic anti-OX40 (CD134) antibody.

The table came from immunoSEQ multiplex PCR; TCRdb's copy has only in-frame clones and leaves some out. This repertoire shows 70,000 to 100,000 clones, 84% found once; its top ten account for 1.1%. Sequencing was performed on CD4+ or CD8+ T cells sorted from blood, taken in a trial of the OX40 agonist ivuxolimab. The receptor comes from an adult with an advanced solid tumor such as melanoma, head and neck, liver or kidney cancer.

CDR3 residues: CASSLEGSVGELFF. In DNA form, the CDR3 reads TGTGCCAGCAGCTTAGAGGGTAGCGTGGGGGAGCTGTTTTTT. This chain joins TRBV7-2 and TRBJ2-2; D may be TRBD2 (5 bases). The CDR3 has 14 amino acids. The ends were cut back, 1 base at V and 8 bases at J, with 11 bases in the middle. The germline V gene encodes CDR1 SGHTA and CDR2 FQGNSA.